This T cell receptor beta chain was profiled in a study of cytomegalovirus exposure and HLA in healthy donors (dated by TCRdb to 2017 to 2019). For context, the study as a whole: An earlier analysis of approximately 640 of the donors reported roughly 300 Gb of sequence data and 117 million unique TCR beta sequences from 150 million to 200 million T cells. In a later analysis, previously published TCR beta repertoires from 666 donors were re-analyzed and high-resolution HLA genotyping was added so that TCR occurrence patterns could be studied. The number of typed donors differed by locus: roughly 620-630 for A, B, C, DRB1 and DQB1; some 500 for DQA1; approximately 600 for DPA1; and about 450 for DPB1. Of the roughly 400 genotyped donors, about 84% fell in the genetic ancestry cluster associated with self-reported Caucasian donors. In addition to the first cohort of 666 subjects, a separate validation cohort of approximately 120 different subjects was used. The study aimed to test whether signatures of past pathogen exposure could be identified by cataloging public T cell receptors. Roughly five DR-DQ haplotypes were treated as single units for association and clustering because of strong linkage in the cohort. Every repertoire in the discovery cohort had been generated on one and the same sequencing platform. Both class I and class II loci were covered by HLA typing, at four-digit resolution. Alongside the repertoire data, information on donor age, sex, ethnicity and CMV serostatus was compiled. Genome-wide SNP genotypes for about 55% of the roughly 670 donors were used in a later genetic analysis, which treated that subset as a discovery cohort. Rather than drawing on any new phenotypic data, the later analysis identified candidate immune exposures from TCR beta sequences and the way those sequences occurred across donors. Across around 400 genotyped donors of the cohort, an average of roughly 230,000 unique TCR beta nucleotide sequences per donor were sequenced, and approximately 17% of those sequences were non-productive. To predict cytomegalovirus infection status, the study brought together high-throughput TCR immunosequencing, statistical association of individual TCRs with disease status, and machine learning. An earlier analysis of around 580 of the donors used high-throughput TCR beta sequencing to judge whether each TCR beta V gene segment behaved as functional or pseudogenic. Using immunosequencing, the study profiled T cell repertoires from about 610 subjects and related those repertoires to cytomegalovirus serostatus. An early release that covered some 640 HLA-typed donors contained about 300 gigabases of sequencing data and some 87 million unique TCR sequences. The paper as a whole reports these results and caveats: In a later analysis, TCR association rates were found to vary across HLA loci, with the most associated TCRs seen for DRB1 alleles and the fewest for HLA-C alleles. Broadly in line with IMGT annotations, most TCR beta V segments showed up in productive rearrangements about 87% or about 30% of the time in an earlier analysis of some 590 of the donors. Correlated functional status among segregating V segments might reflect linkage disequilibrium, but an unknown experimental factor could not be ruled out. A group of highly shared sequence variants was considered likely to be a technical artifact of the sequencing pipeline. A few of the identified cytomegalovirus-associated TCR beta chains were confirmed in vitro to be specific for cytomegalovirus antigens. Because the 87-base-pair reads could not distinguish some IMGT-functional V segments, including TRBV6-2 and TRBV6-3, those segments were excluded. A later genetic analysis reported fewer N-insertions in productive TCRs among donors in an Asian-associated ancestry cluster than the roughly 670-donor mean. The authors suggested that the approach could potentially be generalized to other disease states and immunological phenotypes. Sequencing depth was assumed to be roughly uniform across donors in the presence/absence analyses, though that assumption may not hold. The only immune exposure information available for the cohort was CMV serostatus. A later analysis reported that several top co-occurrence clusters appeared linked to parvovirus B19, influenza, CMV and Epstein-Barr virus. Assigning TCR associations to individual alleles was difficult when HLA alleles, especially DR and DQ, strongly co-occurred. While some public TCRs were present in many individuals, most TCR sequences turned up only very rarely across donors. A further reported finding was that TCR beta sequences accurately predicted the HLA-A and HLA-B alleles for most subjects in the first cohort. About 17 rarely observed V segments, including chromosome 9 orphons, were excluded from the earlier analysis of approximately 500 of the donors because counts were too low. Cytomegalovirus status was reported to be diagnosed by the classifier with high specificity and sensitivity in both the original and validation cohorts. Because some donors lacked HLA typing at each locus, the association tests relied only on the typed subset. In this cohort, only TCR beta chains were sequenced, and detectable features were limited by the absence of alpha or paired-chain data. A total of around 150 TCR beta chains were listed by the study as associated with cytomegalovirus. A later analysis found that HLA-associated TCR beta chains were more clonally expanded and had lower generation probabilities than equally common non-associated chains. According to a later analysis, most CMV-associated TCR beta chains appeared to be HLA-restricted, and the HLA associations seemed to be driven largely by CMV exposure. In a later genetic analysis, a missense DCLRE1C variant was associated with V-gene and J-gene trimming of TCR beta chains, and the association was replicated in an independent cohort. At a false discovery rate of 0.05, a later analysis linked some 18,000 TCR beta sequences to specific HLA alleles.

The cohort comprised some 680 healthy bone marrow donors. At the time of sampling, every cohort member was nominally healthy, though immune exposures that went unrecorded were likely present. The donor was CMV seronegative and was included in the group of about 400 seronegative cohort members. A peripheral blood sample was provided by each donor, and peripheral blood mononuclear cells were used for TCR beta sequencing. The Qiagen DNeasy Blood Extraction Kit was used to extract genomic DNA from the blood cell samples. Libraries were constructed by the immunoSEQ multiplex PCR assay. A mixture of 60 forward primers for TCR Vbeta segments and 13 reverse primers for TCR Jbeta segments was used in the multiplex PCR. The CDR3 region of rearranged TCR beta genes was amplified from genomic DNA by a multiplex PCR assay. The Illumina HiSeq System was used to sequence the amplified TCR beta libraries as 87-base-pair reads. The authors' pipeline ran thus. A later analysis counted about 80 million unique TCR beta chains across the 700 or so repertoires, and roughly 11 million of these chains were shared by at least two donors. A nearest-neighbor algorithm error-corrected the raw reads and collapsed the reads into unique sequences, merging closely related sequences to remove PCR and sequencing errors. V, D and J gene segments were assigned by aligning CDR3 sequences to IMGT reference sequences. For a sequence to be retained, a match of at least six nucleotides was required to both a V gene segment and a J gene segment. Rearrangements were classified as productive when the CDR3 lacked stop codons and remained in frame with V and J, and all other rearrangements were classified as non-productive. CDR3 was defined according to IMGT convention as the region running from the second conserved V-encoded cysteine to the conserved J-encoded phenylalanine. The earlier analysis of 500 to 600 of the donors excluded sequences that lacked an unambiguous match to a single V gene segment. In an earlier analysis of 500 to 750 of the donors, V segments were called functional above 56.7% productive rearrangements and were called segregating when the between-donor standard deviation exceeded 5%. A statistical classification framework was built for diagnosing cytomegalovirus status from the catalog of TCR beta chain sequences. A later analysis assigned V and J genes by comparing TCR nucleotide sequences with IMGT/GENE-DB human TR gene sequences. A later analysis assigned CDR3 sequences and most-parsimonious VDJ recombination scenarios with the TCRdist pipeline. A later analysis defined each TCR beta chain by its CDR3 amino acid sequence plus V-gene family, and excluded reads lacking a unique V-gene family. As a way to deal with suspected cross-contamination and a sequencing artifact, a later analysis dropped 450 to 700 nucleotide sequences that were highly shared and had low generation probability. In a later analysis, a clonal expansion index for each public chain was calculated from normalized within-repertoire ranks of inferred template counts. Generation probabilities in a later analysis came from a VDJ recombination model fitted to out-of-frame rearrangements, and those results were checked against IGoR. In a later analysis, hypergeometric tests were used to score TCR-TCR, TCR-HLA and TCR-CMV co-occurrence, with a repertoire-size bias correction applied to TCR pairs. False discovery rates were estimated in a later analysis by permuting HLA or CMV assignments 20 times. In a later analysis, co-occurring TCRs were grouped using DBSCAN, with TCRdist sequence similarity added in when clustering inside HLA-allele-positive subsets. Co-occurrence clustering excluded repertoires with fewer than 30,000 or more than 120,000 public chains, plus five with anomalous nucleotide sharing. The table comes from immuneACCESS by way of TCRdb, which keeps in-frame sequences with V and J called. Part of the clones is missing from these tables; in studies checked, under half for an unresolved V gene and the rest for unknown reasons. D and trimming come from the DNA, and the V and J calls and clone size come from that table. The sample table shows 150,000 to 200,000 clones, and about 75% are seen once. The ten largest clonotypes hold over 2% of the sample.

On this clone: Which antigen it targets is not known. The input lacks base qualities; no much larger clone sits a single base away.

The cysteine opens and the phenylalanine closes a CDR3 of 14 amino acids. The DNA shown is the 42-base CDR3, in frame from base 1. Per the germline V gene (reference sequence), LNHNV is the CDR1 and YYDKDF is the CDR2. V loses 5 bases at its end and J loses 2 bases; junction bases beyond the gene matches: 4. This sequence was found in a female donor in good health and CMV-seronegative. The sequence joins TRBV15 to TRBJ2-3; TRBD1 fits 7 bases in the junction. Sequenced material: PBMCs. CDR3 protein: CATSADRITDTQYF. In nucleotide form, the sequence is TGTGCCACCAGCGCGGACAGGATCACAGATACGCAGTATTTT.